Below are 30 T cell receptor beta chains sequenced from a single sample in a study of read filtering for tumor transcriptome and immune sequencing. The library was built from around 0.4 ug RNA with molecular barcoded adaptors for alpha/delta and beta/gamma chains. MiXCR, applied by TCRdb to the reads, yields one record per CDR3 protein. The sample lists 130,000 or so distinct CDR3 sequences, around 13% occurring once. Material: a population of CD138-negative cells sorted from bone marrow. The origin of the receptors is a donor aged 40 or older with multiple myeloma.

Only a few counts were recorded for this clonotype. The chain links TRBV6-2 or TRBV6-3 to TRBJ1-5; D might be TRBD1 (5 bases). The germline CDR1 and CDR2 sequences are MNHEY and SVGEGT. Trimming removed 2 bases at V and 2 bases at J, with 10 bases between. CDR3 length: 15 amino acids. The CDR3: CASSYQGRGNQPQHF. CDR3 sequence (DNA): TGTGCCAGCAGTTACCAGGGCAGGGGCAATCAGCCCCAGCATTTT.

This clonotype was seen a few times. The chain is built from TRBV12-5 and TRBJ2-5; a possible D gene is TRBD1 (6 bases). This CDR3 spans 13 amino acids. Germline V gene sequence: CDR1 LGHNT, CDR2 FRNRAP. V was cut by 1 base and J by 6 bases, with 9 bases left in between. The CDR3, as DNA: TGTGCTAGTGGTTTGGGGGGGCTGAAGACCCAGTACTTC. It yields the protein CASGLGGLKTQYF.

About this clonotype itself: Possible read error: a much larger clone is one base away. The chain employs TRBV7-2 and TRBJ1-1; a possible D gene is TRBD1 (5 bases). Germline lookup yields CDR1 SGHTA and CDR2 FQGNSA. The CDR3 spans 14 residues. The chain's CDR3 is CASSLSTVNTEAVF. The DNA of the CDR3 is TGTGCCAGCAGCTTATCGACAGTGAACACTGAAGCTGTCTTT.

Notes on this clonotype: The junction differs from germline at one of its ends, possibly a read error. The chain combines TRBV4-3 with TRBJ1-5, with D unclear. CDR1 is LGHNA, CDR2 YSLEER, per germline. The CDR3 extends over 13 amino acids. CDR3 DNA sequence: TGCGCCAGCAGCCAAGCCCCCCATCAGCCTCAGCATTTT. As protein: CASSQAPHQPQHF.

The genes are TRBV7-2 and TRBJ2-1; 7 positions match TRBD1. The CDR3 spans 17 residues. Germline values: CDR1 SGHTA, CDR2 FQGNSA. V shed 1 base and J 2 bases; nucleotides not matched to a gene: 8. The CDR3 protein is CASSLVPRDSPYNEQFF. In DNA, the CDR3 is TGTGCCAGCAGCTTAGTTCCCCGGGACAGTCCCTACAATGAGCAGTTCTTC.

This clonotype was recorded many times. The V call is TRBV6-6, the J call TRBJ2-2, with unresolved D. The CDR3 is 17 amino acids. Deletions cut 6 bases from V and 1 base from J, with 18 bases between. Per the germline V gene, CDR1 is MNHNY and CDR2 is SVGAGI (reference sequence). CDR3 in DNA: TGTGCCAGCAGCTACGGACCGGTGGGTAGGAACACCGGGGAGCTGTTTTTT. Translation gives CASSYGPVGRNTGELFF.

This chain uses TRBV11-3 with TRBJ1-1; D unclear. Per the germline V gene, CDR1 is SGHNT and CDR2 is YENEEA. Deletions cut 0 bases from V and 0 bases from J, with 5 bases between. The CDR3 runs to 14 residues. CDR3 nucleotides: TGTGCCAGCAGCTTAGATCCGGTGAACACTGAAGCTTTCTTT. It specifies CASSLDPVNTEAFF.

This clonotype was seen repeatedly, ten times or more. The V gene is TRBV30, the J gene TRBJ2-1; D not resolved. Germline V CDR1 and CDR2: GTSNPN, SVGIG (reference sequence). V was trimmed by 2 bases and J by 4 bases, leaving 18 bases between them. This CDR3 comprises 16 residues. CDR3 coding DNA: TGTGCCTGGAGTCCGCCGCTCCGATACCTATACAATGAGCAGTTCTTC. Translated: CAWSPPLRYLYNEQFF.

This clonotype was seen repeatedly, ten times or more. CDR3 DNA: TGTGCCAGCAGCTATGTAGAGGTGGAAGCTTTCTTT. Its translation is CASSYVEVEAFF. The chain is built from TRBV7-9 and TRBJ1-1; D is uncertain. V was shortened by 4 bases and J by 8 bases, with 11 bases between the two germline ends. Germline V CDR1 and CDR2: SEHNR, FQNEAQ (reference sequence). The CDR3 extends over 12 amino acids.

The chain has TRBV6-2 or TRBV6-3 and TRBJ2-7, with 8 bases identical to TRBD2. The CDR3 has 16 residues. V shed 0 bases and J 1 base; nucleotides not matched to a gene: 5. Looked up from germline, CDR1 is MNHEY and CDR2 is SVGEGT. The CDR3 DNA sequence: TGTGCCAGCAGTTACTCGAGAGCGGGAGTTTCCTACGAGCAGTACTTC. Translated: CASSYSRAGVSYEQYF.

This clonotype was found many times. V usage is TRBV29-1 and J usage is TRBJ2-2, with a weak D call TRBD1 (6 bases). CDR3 length: 14 amino acids. V lost 3 bases and J lost 0, with 8 bases in between. The germline V gene has CDR1 SQVTM and CDR2 ANQGSEA. CDR3 loop: CSVDKGANTGELFF. The CDR3 DNA is TGCAGCGTTGATAAGGGGGCGAACACCGGGGAGCTGTTTTTT.

This clonotype was found many times. The V and J genes are TRBV5-1 and TRBJ2-7; TRBD2 aligns across 9 bases. The germline V gene has CDR1 SGHRS and CDR2 YFSETQ. V gave up 3 bases and J gave up 2 bases; unmatched junction bases: 6. This CDR3 has 15 residues. CDR3 bases: TGCGCCAGCAGCTGGGGTGCGGGAGGGCCCTACGAGCAGTACTTC. Its protein product is CASSWGAGGPYEQYF.

This clonotype has ten or more counts. The rearrangement links TRBV19 to TRBJ2-1; D uncertain. Trimming took 3 bases from V and 0 from J, leaving 9 bases between them. This CDR3 is built from 15 residues. CDR1 and CDR2 from the germline V gene are LNHDA and SQIVND (reference sequence). CDR3 residues: CASSMGLSSYNEQFF. Here the CDR3 DNA reads TGTGCCAGTAGTATGGGGTTAAGCTCCTACAATGAGCAGTTCTTC.

In its sample, this clonotype was seen many times. V is TRBV19 and J is TRBJ2-1; 13 bases fit TRBD2. Trimming took 1 base from V and 5 from J; bases not matched to a gene: 5. The CDR3 has 17 residues. Germline V gene sequence: CDR1 LNHDA, CDR2 SQIVND (reference sequence). CDR3 in DNA: TGTGCCAGTAGTATAGGATCGGGGACTAGCGGGAACAATGAGCAGTTCTTC. It encodes CASSIGSGTSGNNEQFF. Filled out from reference TRBV19 and TRBJ2-1, the complete variable domain reads DGGITQSPKYLFRKEGQNVTLSCEQNLNHDAMYWYRQDPGQGLRLIYYSQIVNDFQKGDIAEGYSVSREKKESFPLTVTSAQKNPTAFYLCASSIGSGTSGNNEQFFGPGTRLTVL.

This clonotype has only a few counts. This chain connects TRBV19 to TRBJ2-2; unclear D gene. The length of the CDR3 is 13 residues. V dropped 6 bases and J dropped 1 base, with 6 bases sitting between them. The V gene's germline CDR1 is LNHDA and CDR2 SQIVND (reference sequence). The CDR3 region has the DNA TGTGCCAGTAGGGTATTGAACACCGGGGAGCTGTTTTTT. The encoded protein is CASRVLNTGELFF.

Worth noting for this clonotype: Possible read error: a much larger clone is one base away. For the CDR3, the DNA is TGTGCCAGCAGTCCCCCTGGAGGCAGACGGACTTTT. It encodes CASSPPGGRRTF. V gene TRBV12-3 or TRBV12-4 combines with J gene TRBJ2-3; a weak D match, TRBD2 (5 bases). CDR3 length equals 12 residues.

As regards this clonotype: Since a much larger clone is just one base distant, this may be a read error. The chain employs TRBV5-1 and TRBJ1-4; D perhaps matches TRBD1 (5 bases). CDR1 is SGHRS and CDR2 is YFSETQ in the germline V gene. The CDR3 is 15 residues long. The CDR3 sequence: CASSDLDSNNEKQFF. Written as DNA, the CDR3 is TGCGCCAGCAGCGACCTCGACAGCAATAATGAAAAACAGTTTTTT.

The sample holds many counts of this clonotype. V is TRBV18 and J is TRBJ2-1; 12 nucleotides match TRBD2. With 3 bases clipped from V and 0 bases from J, the junction kept 3 bases outside the gene matches. This CDR3 region has 17 residues. Germline loops: CDR1 KGHSH, CDR2 LQKENI. CDR3 nucleotide sequence: TGTGCCAGCTCACCCCTGACTAGCGGGAGCTCCTACAATGAGCAGTTCTTC. It translates to CASSPLTSGSSYNEQFF.

The chain recombines TRBV6-5 with TRBJ1-1, with D perhaps TRBD1 (6 bases). Germline V lookup: CDR1 MNHEY, CDR2 SVGAGI. The CDR3 runs to 13 residues. The ends were cut back, 7 bases at V and 6 bases at J, with 15 bases in the middle. DNA of the CDR3: TGTGCCAGCAATACACAGGGTTTTCCTGAAGCTTTCTTT. Protein sequence: CASNTQGFPEAFF.

This clonotype was detected ten times or more. The V gene is TRBV7-2, the J gene TRBJ2-2, with D perhaps matching TRBD2 (5 bases). CDR1 is SGHTA, CDR2 FQGNSA, per germline. There are 14 residues in the CDR3. The V end lost 0 bases, the J end lost 5 bases, and 7 bases lay between the germline ends. CDR3 sequence: CASSLAGATGELFF. The CDR3 DNA reads TGTGCCAGCAGCTTAGCGGGAGCGACCGGGGAGCTGTTTTTT.

This clonotype was seen only a few times. A read error may explain this, as a much larger clone is one base away. This rearrangement joins TRBV5-1 to TRBJ1-4; a possible D gene is TRBD1 (6 bases). The germline gives CDR1 SGHRS, CDR2 YFSETQ. The CDR3 runs to 15 residues. Here the CDR3 DNA reads TGCGCCAGCAGCTTGGGCAGGGGTTTTGATGAAGAACTGTTTTTT. Translating gives CASSLGRGFDEELFF.

About this clonotype: Mismatch with germline at one junction end may stem from a read error. The rearrangement uses TRBV19 and TRBJ1-1, with D possibly being TRBD1 (5 bases). The CDR3 is 13 residues long. Germline V lookup: CDR1 LNHDA, CDR2 SQIVND (reference sequence). CDR3 coding DNA: TGTGCCAGTAGACCTACAGGAAACACTGACGCTTTCTTT. Translating it yields CASRPTGNTDAFF. The full variable domain, in which reference TRBV19 and TRBJ1-1 provide the parts outside the CDR3, is DGGITQSPKYLFRKEGQNVTLSCEQNLNHDAMYWYRQDPGQGLRLIYYSQIVNDFQKGDIAEGYSVSREKKESFPLTVTSAQKNPTAFYLCASRPTGNTDAFFGQGTRLTVV.

This clonotype has at least ten counts. V and J are TRBV6-5 and TRBJ2-1; 7 bases agree with TRBD2. This CDR3 comprises 16 residues. The germline V gene has CDR1 MNHEY and CDR2 SVGAGI. J lost 3 bases, V lost 2 bases, and 7 bases had no gene match. Written as DNA, the CDR3 is TGTGCCAGCAGTTACAGGGGCGGGAGAAACTACAATGAGCAGTTCTTC. It specifies CASSYRGGRNYNEQFF.

This chain connects TRBV7-3 to TRBJ2-2, with D possibly being TRBD1 (5 bases). The CDR3 runs 13 residues. V was trimmed by 8 bases and J by 6 bases, leaving 13 bases between them. Germline-derived CDR1 and CDR2 are SGHTA and FQGTGA. CDR3 protein: CASSPMGPGELFF. In DNA, the CDR3 is TGTGCCAGCTCCCCGATGGGGCCCGGGGAGCTGTTTTTT.

This chain uses TRBV5-1 with TRBJ1-1; no definite D call. The CDR3 is made up of 15 amino acids. CDR1 and CDR2 (germline): SGHRS, YFSETQ. Trimming pared 4 bases from V and 5 bases from J, leaving 18 bases between. The CDR3: CASSPELQVGTEAFF. CDR3 nucleotide sequence: TGCGCCAGCAGCCCGGAATTGCAGGTCGGTACTGAAGCTTTCTTT.

This clonotype was detected only a few times. The rearrangement joins TRBV20-1 to TRBJ2-5; 10 positions match TRBD2. CDR1 is DFQATT and CDR2 is SNEGSKA in the germline V gene (reference sequence). The CDR3 totals 14 residues. J lost 5 bases, V lost 0 bases, and 3 bases had no gene match. The chain's CDR3 is CSARDPSGSETQYF. The DNA of the CDR3 is TGCAGTGCTAGAGATCCTAGCGGGAGTGAGACCCAGTACTTC.

There are many counts of this clonotype. This chain's CDR3 is CASSPSGGSYNEQFF. DNA for the CDR3: TGTGCCAGCAGCCCCTCCGGGGGCTCCTACAATGAGCAGTTCTTC. The V gene is TRBV6-5, the J gene TRBJ2-1; TRBD2 might be the D (6 bases). Trimming removed 6 bases at V and 0 bases at J, with 12 bases between. Germline CDR1 is MNHEY and CDR2 is SVGAGI. CDR3 length: 15 residues.

Ten or more counts support this clonotype. This chain uses TRBV14 with TRBJ2-1; 11 nucleotides align to TRBD2. The germline CDR1 and CDR2 sequences are SGHDN and FVKESK. The ends lost 1 base at V and 9 bases at J; junction bases unmatched: 5. CDR3 length: 15 residues. CDR3 bases: TGTGCCAGCAGCCAAGTCCCTAGCGGGGGGTCTGAGCAGTTCTTC. Translation gives CASSQVPSGGSEQFF.

In its sample, this clonotype was seen a few times. V is TRBV30 and J is TRBJ1-5, with a possible D match to TRBD1 (5 bases). V shed 3 bases and J shed 4 bases, with 10 bases lying between them. CDR3 length equals 13 residues. Germline V gives CDR1 GTSNPN, CDR2 SVGIG (reference sequence). DNA for the CDR3: TGTGCCTGGAGCCGACAGCAGAATCAGCCCCAGCATTTT. This gives the protein CAWSRQQNQPQHF.

This clonotype was counted ten times or more. V gene TRBV5-1 combines with J gene TRBJ2-3, with TRBD1 as a possible D gene (6 bases). V dropped 4 bases and J dropped 2 bases, with 11 bases sitting between them. Germline V lookup: CDR1 SGHRS, CDR2 YFSETQ. The CDR3 contains 14 residues. CDR3 sequence: CASSPWTDTDTQYF. The CDR3 nucleotides read TGCGCCAGCAGCCCCTGGACAGACACAGATACGCAGTATTTT.